The clone carrying this T cell receptor beta chain was observed at least ten times. As yet, its antigen is unknown. Clinicians made diagnoses from clinical symptoms, serum thyroxine, TRAb, thyroid ultrasound and orbital computed tomography. CDR3 length: 14 residues. CDR1 KGHDR and CDR2 SFDVKD come from the germline V gene. With 3 bases removed from V and 7 bases from J, the gap between germline ends came to 14 bases. The data stem from a study of Graves' ophthalmopathy and Graves' hyperthyroidism. Points from the study as a whole: In separating ophthalmopathy from stable hyperthyroidism, a 13-signature model achieved roughly 87% sensitivity and 75% to 84% specificity.

RNA served as the template for amplifying TCR beta CDR3 regions. The workflow started with a first-round RT-PCR run with HTBI primers and then moved on to a second-round multiplex PCR. TCRdb reprocessed the multiplex PCR reads with MiXCR, giving one entry per CDR3 protein. Of 650,000 to 900,000 distinct CDR3 sequences in the sample, around 40% are singletons; the top ten hold 44%. The receptor was isolated from an adult man with Graves' ophthalmopathy. The rearrangement joins TRBV24-1 to TRBJ1-1; D call uncertain. Input material: peripheral blood. The CDR3 sequence: CATSDGQPWSEAFF. The CDR3 bases are TGTGCCACCAGTGATGGGCAGCCGTGGAGTGAAGCTTTCTTT.